This T cell receptor beta chain comes out of a study of response to subunit inactivated influenza vaccine (dated by TCRdb to 2016 to 2018). In terms of the full investigation: Deep quantitative T cell receptor repertoire profiling was used in the study to track responses to a trivalent subunit inactivated influenza vaccine.

Trimming removed 5 bases from V and 5 bases from J; the gene matches leave 5 bases unexplained. The CDR3 runs 13 residues from the cysteine to the phenylalanine. Just CDR3 DNA is preserved here, 39 bases in frame from base 1. CDR1 and CDR2 are read off the germline V gene (reference sequence) as MNHEY and SMNVEV. Paper-wide results and their limitations: According to the authors, only a limited number of new T cells may be recruited by each seasonal influenza vaccination.

This clonotype was seen ten or more times. What antigen it recognizes has not been identified. Nothing much larger sits one base from this clone, and base qualities are not available. The library came from RT-PCR. The sequencer listed for this sample is Illumina HiSeq 2500. TCRdb reanalyzed the raw reads on its own, using fastp at Q25 for trimming and MiXCR for clone calling, and kept in-frame beta chains. Here each entry gathers all rows of one CDR3 protein and keeps the most common genes and DNA. In all, the sample holds 450,000 to 600,000 distinct CDR3 sequences, and approximately 7.2% of those were seen once. The ten largest clonotypes hold around 12% of the sample.

Recombination linked TRBV27 to TRBJ1-1; the central 7 bases match TRBD1. Source: PBMCs from blood, taken roughly 24 months after vaccination. This clonotype was sampled from a man between 50 and 75 years old who received an inactivated influenza vaccine. Donor details come from another sample of the same person, matched by shared clones. The DNA sequence is given as TGTGCCAGCAGTCAGATCAGGGGGACTGAAGCTTTCTTT. Protein translation: CASSQIRGTEAFF.